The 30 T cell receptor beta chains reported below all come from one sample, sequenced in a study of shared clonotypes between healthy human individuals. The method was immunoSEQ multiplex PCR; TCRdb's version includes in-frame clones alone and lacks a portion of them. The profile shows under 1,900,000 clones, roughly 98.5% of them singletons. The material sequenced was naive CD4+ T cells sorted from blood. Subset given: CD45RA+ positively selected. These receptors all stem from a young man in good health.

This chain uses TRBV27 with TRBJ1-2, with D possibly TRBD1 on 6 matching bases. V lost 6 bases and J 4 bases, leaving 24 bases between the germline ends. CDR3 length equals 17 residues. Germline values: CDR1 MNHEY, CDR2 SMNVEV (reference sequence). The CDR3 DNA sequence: TGTGCCAGCAGATATAGGAGTACCGGGACATTATTCTATGGCTACACCTTC. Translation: CASRYRSTGTLFYGYTF.

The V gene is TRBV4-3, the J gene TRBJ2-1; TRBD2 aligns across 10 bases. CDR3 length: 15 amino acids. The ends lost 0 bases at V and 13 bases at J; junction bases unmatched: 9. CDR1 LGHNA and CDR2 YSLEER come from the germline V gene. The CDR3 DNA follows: TGCGCCAGCAGCCAAGATTCCCTAGCGGGAGTAGGACAGTTCTTC. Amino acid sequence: CASSQDSLAGVGQFF.

DNA for the CDR3: TGCGCCAGCAGGGGACAGGGGCTCTCTAGCACAGATACGCAGTATTTT. Amino acids: CASRGQGLSSTDTQYF. The chain combines TRBV10-2 with TRBJ2-3, with 10 bases fitting TRBD1. V shed 6 bases and J 0 bases; nucleotides not matched to a gene: 6. Per the germline V gene, CDR1 is WSHSY and CDR2 is SAAADI. The CDR3 runs to 16 residues.

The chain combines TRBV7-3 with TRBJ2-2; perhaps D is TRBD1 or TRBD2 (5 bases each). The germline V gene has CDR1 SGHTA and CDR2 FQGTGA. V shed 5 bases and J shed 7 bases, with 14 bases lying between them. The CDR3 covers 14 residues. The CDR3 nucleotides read TGTGCCAGCAGCCGAAGTGGGGACGGCGGGGAGCTGTTTTTT. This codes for CASSRSGDGGELFF.

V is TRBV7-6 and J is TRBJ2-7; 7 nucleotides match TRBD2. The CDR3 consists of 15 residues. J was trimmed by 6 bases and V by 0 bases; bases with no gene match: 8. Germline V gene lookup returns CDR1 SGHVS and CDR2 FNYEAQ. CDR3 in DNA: TGTGCCAGCAGCTTAGCGGACGGCGGGAGAGGCGAGCAGTACTTC. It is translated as CASSLADGGRGEQYF.

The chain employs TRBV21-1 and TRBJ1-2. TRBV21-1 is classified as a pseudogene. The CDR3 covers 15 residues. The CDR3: CASSKGPGPSYGYTF. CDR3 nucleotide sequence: TGTGCCAGCAGCAAAGGCCCGGGACCGAGCTATGGCTACACCTTC.

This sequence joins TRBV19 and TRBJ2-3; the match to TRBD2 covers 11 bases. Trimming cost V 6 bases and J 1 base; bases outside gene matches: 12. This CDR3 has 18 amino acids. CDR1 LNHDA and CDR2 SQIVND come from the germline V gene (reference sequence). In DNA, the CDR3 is TGTGCCAGTAGCAGACTAGCGGGACTAGGGATGGGCACAGATACGCAGTATTTT. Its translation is CASSRLAGLGMGTDTQYF.

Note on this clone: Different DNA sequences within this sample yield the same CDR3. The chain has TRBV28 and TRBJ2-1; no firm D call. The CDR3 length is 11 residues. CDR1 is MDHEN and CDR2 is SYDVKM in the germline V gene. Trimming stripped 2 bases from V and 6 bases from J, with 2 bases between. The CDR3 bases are TGTGCCAGCAGTTTACGCAATGAGCAGTTCTTC. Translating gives CASSLRNEQFF. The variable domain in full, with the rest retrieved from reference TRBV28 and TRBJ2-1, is DVKVTQSSRYLVKRTGEKVFLECVQDMDHENMFWYRQDPGLGLRLIYFSYDVKMKEKGDIPEGYSVSREKKERFSLILESASTNQTSMYLCASSLRNEQFFGPGTRLTVL.

The DNA for the CDR3 is TGTGCCAGCAGACCGTTAGCGAAAAACACCGGGGAGCTGTTTTTT. This sequence encodes CASRPLAKNTGELFF. The V and J genes are TRBV7-8 and TRBJ2-2; tentatively, D is TRBD2 (5 bases). This CDR3 contains 15 residues. V lost 6 bases to trimming and J lost 2 bases, with 13 bases between them. Germline assignment: CDR1 SGHVS and CDR2 FQNEAQ.

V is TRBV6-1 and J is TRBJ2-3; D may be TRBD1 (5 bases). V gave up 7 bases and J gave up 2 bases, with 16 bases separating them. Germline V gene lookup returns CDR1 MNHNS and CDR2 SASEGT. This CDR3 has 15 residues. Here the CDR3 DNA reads TGTGCCAGCAACCGCTGGGTAGGGGTCACAGATACGCAGTATTTT. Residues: CASNRWVGVTDTQYF.

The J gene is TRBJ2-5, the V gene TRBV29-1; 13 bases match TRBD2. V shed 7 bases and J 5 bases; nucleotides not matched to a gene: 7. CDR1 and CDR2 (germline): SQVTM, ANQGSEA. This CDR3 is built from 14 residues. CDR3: CSATSGRPGETQYF. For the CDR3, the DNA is TGCAGCGCGACTAGCGGGAGGCCAGGGGAGACCCAGTACTTC.

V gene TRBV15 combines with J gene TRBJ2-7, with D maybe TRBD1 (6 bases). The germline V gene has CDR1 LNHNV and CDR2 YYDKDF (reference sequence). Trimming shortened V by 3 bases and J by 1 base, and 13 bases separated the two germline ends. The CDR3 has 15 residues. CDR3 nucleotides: TGTGCCACCAGCAGTCTACAGGGACGTTCCTACGAGCAGTACTTC. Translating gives CATSSLQGRSYEQYF.

The CDR3 is CATSNPTRLHIQYF. The CDR3 coding sequence is TGTGCCACCAGCAACCCGACTAGGTTACACATTCAGTACTTC. The V gene is TRBV15, the J gene TRBJ2-4; a possible D gene is TRBD2 (6 bases). Trimming shortened V by 4 bases and J by 8 bases, and 15 bases separated the two germline ends. This CDR3 is 14 amino acids long. The germline CDR1 and CDR2 sequences are LNHNV and YYDKDF (reference sequence).

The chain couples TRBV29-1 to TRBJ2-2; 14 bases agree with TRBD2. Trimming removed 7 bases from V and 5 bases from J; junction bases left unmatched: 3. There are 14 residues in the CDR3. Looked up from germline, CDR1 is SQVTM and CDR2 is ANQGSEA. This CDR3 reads CSAGTSGGTGELFF. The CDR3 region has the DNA TGCAGCGCGGGGACTAGCGGGGGAACCGGGGAGCTGTTTTTT.

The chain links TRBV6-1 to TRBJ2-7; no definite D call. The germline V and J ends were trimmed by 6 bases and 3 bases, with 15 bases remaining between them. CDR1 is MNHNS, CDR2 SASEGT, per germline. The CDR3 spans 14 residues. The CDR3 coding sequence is TGTGCCAGCAGAATACAAGGGCCCGTCTACGAGCAGTACTTC. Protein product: CASRIQGPVYEQYF.

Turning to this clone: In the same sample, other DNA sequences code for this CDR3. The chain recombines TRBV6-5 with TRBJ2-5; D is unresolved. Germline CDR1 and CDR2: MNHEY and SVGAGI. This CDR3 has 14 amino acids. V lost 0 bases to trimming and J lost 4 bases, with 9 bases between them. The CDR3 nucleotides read TGTGCCAGCAGTTACTCTCGGGTGGTAGAGACCCAGTACTTC. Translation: CASSYSRVVETQYF.

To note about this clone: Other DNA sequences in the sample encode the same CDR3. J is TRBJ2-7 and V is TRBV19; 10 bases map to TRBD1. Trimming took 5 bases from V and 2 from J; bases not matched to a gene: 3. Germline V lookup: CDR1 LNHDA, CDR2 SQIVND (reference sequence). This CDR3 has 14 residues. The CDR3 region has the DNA TGTGCCAGTAGTGTCGGACAGGGGGCCTACGAGCAGTACTTC. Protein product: CASSVGQGAYEQYF.

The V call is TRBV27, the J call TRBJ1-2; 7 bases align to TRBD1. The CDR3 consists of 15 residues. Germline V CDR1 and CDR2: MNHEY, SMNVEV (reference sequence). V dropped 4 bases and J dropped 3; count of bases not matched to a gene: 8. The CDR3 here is CASSSPRGPDYGYTF. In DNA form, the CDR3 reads TGTGCCAGCAGTTCACCAAGGGGGCCTGACTATGGCTACACCTTC.

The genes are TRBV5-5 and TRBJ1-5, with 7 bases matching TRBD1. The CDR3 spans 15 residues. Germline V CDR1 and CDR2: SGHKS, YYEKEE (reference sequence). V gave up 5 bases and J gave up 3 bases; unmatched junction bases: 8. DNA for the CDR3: TGTGCCAGCAGTCCCCTTGGACAGGTCAATCAGCCCCAGCATTTT. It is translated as CASSPLGQVNQPQHF.

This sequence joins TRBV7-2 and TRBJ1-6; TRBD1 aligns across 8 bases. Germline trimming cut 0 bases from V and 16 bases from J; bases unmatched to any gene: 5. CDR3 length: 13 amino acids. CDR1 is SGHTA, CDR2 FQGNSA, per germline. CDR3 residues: CASSLAGDRPLHF. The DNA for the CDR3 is TGTGCCAGCAGCTTAGCTGGGGACAGGCCTCTCCACTTT. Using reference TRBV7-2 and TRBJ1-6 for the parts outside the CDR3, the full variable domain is GAGVSQSPSNKVTEKGKDVELRCDPISGHTALYWYRQSLGQGLEFLIYFQGNSAPDKSGLPSDRFSAERTGGSVSTLTIQRTQQEDSAVYLCASSLAGDRPLHFGNGTRLTVT.

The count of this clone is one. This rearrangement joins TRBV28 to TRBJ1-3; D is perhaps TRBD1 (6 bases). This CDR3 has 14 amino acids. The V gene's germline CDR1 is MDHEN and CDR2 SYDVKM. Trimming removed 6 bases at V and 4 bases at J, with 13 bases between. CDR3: CASRARTVGNTIYF. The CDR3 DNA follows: TGTGCCAGCAGGGCCCGGACAGTAGGAAACACCATATATTTT. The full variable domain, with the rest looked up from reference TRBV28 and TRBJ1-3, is DVKVTQSSRYLVKRTGEKVFLECVQDMDHENMFWYRQDPGLGLRLIYFSYDVKMKEKGDIPEGYSVSREKKERFSLILESASTNQTSMYLCASRARTVGNTIYFGEGSWLTVV.

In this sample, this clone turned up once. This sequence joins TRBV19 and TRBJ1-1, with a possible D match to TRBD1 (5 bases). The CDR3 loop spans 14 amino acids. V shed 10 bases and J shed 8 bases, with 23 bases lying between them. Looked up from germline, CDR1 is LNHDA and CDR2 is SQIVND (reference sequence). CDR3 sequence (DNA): TGTGCCACTTCCTTCCTGGGGAGGACAAGGGAAGCTTTCTTT. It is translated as CATSFLGRTREAFF.

Here the CDR3 reads CASSLDWAANYGYTF. The DNA for the CDR3 is TGTGCCAGCAGCTTAGACTGGGCAGCTAACTATGGCTACACCTTC. The chain employs TRBV11-2 and TRBJ1-2; no firm D call. From germline, CDR1 is SGHAT and CDR2 FQNNGV. The V end lost 0 bases, the J end lost 0 bases, and 8 bases lay between the germline ends. The CDR3 loop spans 15 amino acids.

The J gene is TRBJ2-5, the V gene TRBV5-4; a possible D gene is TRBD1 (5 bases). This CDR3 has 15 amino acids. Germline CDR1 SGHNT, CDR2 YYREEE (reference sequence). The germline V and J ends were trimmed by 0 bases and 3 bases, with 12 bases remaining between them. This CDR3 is CASSLDIDRKETQYF. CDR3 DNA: TGTGCCAGCAGCTTGGACATAGACAGAAAAGAGACCCAGTACTTC.

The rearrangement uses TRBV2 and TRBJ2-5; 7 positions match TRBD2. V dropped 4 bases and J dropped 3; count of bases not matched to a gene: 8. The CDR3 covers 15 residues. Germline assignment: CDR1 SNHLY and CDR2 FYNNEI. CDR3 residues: CASSGFRDYKETQYF. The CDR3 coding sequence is TGTGCCAGCAGTGGGTTTAGGGACTATAAAGAGACCCAGTACTTC.

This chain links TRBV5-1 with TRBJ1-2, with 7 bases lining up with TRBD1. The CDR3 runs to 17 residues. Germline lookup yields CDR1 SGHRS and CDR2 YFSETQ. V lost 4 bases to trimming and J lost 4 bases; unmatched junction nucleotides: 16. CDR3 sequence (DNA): TGCGCCAGCAGCGCACGTGGACAGGAGACAGTCGGCTATGGCTACACCTTC. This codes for CASSARGQETVGYGYTF. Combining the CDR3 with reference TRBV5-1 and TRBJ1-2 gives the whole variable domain KAGVTQTPRYLIKTRGQQVTLSCSPISGHRSVSWYQQTPGQGLQFLFEYFSETQRNKGNFPGRFSGRQFSNSRSEMNVSTLELGDSALYLCASSARGQETVGYGYTFGSGTRLTVV.

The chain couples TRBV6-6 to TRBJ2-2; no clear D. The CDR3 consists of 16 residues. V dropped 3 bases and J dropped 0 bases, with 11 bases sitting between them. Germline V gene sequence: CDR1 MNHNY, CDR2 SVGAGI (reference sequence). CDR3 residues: CASSYTVLSNTGELFF. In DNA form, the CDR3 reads TGTGCCAGCAGTTATACAGTACTATCGAACACCGGGGAGCTGTTTTTT.

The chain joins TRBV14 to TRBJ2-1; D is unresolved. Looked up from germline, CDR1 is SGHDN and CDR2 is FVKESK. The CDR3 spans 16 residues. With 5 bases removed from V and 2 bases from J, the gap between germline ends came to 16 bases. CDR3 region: CASSSARTFTYNEQFF. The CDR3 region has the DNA TGTGCCAGCAGCTCGGCCCGGACCTTCACCTACAATGAGCAGTTCTTC.

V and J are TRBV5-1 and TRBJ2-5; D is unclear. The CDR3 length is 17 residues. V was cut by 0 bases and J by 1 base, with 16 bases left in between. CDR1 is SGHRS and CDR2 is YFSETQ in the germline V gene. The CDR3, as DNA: TGCGCCAGCAGCTTGGGGATCGACATCCTCCTCCAAGAGACCCAGTACTTC. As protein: CASSLGIDILLQETQYF.

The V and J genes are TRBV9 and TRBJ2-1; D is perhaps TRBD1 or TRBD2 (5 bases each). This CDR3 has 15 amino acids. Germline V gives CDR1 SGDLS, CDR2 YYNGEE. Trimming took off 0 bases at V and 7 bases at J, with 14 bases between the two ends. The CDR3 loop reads CASSVGAGSVNEQFF. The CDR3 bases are TGTGCCAGCAGCGTAGGCGCAGGGAGTGTGAATGAGCAGTTCTTC.